This T cell receptor (beta chain) came from a study of T cell responses to AZD1222 COVID-19 vaccine. General observations from the study: Only six AZD1222 recipients tested seropositive at baseline. Females outnumbered males among donors, who were mostly white British; clonal diversity was possibly underestimated.

Per the germline V gene, CDR1 is LNHDA and CDR2 is SQIVND (reference sequence). Trimming at V came to 3 bases and at J to 6 bases, leaving 11 bases not matched to a gene. The CDR3 extends over 16 amino acids. Using immunoSEQ multiplex PCR, the repertoire was profiled, and TCRdb retains in-frame clones only, with some absent. Of 150,000 to 200,000 clones listed, around nine tenths are singletons. Concerning this clone itself: Its target is not known.

This sequence was found in an adult who received the AZD1222 COVID-19 vaccine. Sequences were derived from peripheral blood, sampled 28 days after the second AZD1222 dose. The chain joins TRBV19 to TRBJ2-7, with 10 positions matching TRBD1. This CDR3 is CASSISSRDRGGEQYF. CDR3 bases: TGTGCCAGTAGTATCTCCTCGCGGGACAGGGGTGGCGAGCAGTACTTC.